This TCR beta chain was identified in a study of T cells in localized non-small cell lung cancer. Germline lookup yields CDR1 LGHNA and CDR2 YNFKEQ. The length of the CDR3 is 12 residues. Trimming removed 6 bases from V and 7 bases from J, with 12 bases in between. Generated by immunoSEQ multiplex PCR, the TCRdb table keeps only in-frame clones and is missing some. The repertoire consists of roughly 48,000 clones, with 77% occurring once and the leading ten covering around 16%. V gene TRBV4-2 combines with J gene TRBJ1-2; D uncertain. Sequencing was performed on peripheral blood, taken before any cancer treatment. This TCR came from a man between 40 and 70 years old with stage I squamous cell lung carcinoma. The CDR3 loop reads CASRRTGFGYTF. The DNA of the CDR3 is TGTGCCAGCAGGCGGACGGGTTTTGGCTACACCTTC.